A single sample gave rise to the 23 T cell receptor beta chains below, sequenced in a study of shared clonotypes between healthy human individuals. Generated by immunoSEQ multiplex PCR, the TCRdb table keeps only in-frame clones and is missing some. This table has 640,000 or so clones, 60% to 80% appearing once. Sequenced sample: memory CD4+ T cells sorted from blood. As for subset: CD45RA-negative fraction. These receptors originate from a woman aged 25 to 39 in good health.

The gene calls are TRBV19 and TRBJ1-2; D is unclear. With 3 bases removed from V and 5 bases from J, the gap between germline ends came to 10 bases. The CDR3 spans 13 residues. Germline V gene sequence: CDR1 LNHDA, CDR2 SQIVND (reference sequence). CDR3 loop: CASSIGGGYGYTF. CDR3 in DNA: TGTGCCAGTAGTATTGGCGGAGGGTATGGCTACACCTTC.

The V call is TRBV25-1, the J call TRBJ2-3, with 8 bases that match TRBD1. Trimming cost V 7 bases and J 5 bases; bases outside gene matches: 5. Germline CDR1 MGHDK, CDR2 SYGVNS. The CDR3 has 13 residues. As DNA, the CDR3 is TGTGCCAGCACCTCCACAGGGGGAGATACGCAGTATTTT. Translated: CASTSTGGDTQYF.

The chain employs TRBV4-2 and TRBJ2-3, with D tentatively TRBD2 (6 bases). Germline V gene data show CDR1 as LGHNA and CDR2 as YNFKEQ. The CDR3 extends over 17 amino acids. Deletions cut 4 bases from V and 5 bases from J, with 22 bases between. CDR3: CASSLGWGESSQDTQYF. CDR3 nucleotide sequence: TGTGCCAGCAGCCTGGGCTGGGGGGAGTCTTCCCAAGATACGCAGTATTTT.

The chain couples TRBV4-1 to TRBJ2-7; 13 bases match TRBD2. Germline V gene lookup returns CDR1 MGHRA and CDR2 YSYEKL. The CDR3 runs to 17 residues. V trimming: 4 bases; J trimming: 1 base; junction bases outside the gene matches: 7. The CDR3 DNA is TGCGCCAGCAGCCGCCACCCACTAGCGGGAGGGTCCTACGAGCAGTACTTC. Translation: CASSRHPLAGGSYEQYF.

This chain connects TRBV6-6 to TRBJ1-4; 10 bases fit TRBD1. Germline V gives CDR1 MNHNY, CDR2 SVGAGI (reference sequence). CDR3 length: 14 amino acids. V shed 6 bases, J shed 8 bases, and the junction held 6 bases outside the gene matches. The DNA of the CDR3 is TGTGCCAGCAGCCCTGACAGGGGGCGCGAAAAACTGTTTTTT. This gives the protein CASSPDRGREKLFF.

The CDR3 spells CSGLTPAGHTEAFF. CDR3 sequence (DNA): TGCAGCGGTCTGACTCCTGCAGGGCACACTGAAGCTTTCTTT. The rearrangement links TRBV29-1 to TRBJ1-1; perhaps TRBD1 as D (5 bases). V was cut by 7 bases and J by 3 bases, with 18 bases left in between. Germline loops: CDR1 SQVTM, CDR2 ANQGSEA. This CDR3 spans 14 amino acids.

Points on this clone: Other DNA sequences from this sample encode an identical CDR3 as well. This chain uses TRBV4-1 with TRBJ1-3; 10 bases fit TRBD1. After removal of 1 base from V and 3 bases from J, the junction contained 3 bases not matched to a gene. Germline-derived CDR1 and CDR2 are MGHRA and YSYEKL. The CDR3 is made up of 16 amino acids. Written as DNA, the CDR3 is TGCGCCAGCAGCCAAGGACAGGGGGCAGGTGGAAACACCATATATTTT. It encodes CASSQGQGAGGNTIYF.

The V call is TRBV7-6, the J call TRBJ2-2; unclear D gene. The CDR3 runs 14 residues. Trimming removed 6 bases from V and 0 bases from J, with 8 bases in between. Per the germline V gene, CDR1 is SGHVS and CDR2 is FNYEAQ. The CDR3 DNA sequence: TGTGCCAGCAGTTCTGGACCGAACACCGGGGAGCTGTTTTTT. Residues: CASSSGPNTGELFF. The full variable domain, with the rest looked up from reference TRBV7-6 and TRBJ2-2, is GAGVSQSPRYKVTKRGQDVALRCDPISGHVSLYWYRQALGQGPEFLTYFNYEAQQDKSGLPNDRFSAERPEGSISTLTIQRTEQRDSAMYRCASSSGPNTGELFFGEGSRLTVL.

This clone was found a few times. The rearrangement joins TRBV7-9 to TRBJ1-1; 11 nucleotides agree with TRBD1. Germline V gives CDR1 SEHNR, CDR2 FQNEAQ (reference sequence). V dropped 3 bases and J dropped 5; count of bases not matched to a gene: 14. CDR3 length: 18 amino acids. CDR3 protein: CASSLRGRTGGRGTEAFF. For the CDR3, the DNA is TGTGCCAGCAGCTTGAGGGGTCGGACAGGGGGCCGAGGGACTGAAGCTTTCTTT.

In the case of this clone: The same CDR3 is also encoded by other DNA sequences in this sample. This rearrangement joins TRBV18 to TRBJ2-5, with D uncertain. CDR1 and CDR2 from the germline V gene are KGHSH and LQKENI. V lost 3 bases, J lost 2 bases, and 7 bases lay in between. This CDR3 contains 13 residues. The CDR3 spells CASSPDSQETQYF. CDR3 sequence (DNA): TGTGCCAGCTCACCTGATTCACAAGAGACCCAGTACTTC.

The CDR3, as DNA: TGTGCCAGCACCTCTCCGGGACAGGGCAACACTGAAGCTTTCTTT. Amino acids: CASTSPGQGNTEAFF. The rearrangement links TRBV28 to TRBJ1-1; 9 nucleotides align to TRBD1. The CDR3 is 15 residues long. V was clipped by 7 bases and J by 2 bases; unmatched bases: 8. CDR1 MDHEN and CDR2 SYDVKM come from the germline V gene.

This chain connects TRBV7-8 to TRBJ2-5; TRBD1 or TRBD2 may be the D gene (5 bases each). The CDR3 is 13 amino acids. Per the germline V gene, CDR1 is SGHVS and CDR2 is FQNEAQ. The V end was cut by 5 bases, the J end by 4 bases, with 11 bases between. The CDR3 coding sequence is TGTGCCAGCAGCCGGGACGTGGGAGAGACCCAGTACTTC. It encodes CASSRDVGETQYF.

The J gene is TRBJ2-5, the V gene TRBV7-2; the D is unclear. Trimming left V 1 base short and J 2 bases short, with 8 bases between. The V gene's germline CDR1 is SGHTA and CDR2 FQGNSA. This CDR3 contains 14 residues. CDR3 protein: CASSLVSGQETQYF. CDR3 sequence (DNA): TGTGCCAGCAGCTTAGTGTCTGGGCAAGAGACCCAGTACTTC.

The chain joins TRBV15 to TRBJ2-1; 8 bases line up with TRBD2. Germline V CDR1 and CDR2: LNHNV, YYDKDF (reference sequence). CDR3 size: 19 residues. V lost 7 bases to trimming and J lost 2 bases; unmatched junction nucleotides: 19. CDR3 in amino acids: CATTRGGTASTKTYNEQFF. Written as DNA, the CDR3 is TGTGCCACCACCCGGGGGGGAACAGCCTCTACCAAAACCTACAATGAGCAGTTCTTC.

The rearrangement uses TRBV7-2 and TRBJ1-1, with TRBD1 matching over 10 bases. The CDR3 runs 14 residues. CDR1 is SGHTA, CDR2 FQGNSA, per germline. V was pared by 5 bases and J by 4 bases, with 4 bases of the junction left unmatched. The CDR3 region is CASSPGQGGTEAFF. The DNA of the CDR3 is TGTGCCAGCAGCCCTGGACAGGGGGGCACTGAAGCTTTCTTT.

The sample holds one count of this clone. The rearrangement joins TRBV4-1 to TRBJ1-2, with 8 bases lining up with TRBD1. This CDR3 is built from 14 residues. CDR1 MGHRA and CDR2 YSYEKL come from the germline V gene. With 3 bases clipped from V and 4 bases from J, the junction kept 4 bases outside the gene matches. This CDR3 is CASSQPGQVYGYTF. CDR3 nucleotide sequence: TGCGCCAGCAGCCAGCCGGGACAGGTCTATGGCTACACCTTC.

The CDR3 coding sequence is TGTGCCAGCAGTCCCCTTTGGGAGCAGTACTTC. This encodes CASSPLWEQYF. The chain is built from TRBV2 and TRBJ2-7; D ambiguous. Germline V gene data show CDR1 as SNHLY and CDR2 as FYNNEI. With 5 bases removed from V and 7 bases from J, the gap between germline ends came to 9 bases. The CDR3 has 11 amino acids. The full variable domain, its missing parts supplied by reference TRBV2 and TRBJ2-7, is EPEVTQTPSHQVTQMGQEVILRCVPISNHLYFYWYRQILGQKVEFLVSFYNNEISEKSEIFDDQFSVERPDGSNFTLKIRSTKLEDSAMYFCASSPLWEQYFGPGTRLTVT.

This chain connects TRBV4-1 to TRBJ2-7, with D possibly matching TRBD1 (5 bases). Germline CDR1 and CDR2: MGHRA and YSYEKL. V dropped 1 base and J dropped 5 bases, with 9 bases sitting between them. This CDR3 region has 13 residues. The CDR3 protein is CASSQVIRDEQYF. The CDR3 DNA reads TGCGCCAGCAGCCAAGTCATCAGGGACGAGCAGTACTTC.

The CDR3 coding sequence is TGTGCCAGTAGGAACCCTCGGGCAGGCTTGTTCGGCACCGGGGAGCTGTTTTTT. Its translation is CASRNPRAGLFGTGELFF. V gene TRBV19 combines with J gene TRBJ2-2, with no clear D. Germline V gives CDR1 LNHDA, CDR2 SQIVND (reference sequence). Trimming cost V 6 bases and J 4 bases, with 24 bases left between them. The CDR3 sequence is 18 residues long.

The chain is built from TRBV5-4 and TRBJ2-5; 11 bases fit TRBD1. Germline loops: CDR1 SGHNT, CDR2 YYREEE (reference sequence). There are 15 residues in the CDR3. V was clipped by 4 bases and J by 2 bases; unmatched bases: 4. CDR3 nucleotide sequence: TGTGCCAGCAGCATCGGGACAGGGGGTCAAGAGACCCAGTACTTC. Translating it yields CASSIGTGGQETQYF.

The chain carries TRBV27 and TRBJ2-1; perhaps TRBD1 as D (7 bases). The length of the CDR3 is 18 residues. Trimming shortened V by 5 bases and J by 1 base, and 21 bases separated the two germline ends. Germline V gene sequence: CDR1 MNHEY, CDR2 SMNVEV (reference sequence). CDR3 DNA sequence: TGTGCCAGCAGTCCCTTAGTTGGGGGGACAGATTCCTACAATGAGCAGTTCTTC. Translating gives CASSPLVGGTDSYNEQFF.

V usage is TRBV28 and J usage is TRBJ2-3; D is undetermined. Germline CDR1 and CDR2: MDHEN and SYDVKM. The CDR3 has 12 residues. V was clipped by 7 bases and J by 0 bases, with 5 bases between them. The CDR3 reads CASMSSTDTQYF. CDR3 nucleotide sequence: TGTGCCAGCATGAGTAGCACAGATACGCAGTATTTT.

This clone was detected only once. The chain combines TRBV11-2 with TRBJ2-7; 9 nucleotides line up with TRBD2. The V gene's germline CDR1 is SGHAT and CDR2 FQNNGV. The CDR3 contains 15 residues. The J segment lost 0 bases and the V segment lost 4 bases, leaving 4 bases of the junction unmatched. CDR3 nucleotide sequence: TGTGCCAGCAGCTCTAGCGGGATAATCTCCTACGAGCAGTACTTC. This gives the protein CASSSSGIISYEQYF. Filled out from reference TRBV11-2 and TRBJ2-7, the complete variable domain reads EAGVAQSPRYKIIEKRQSVAFWCNPISGHATLYWYQQILGQGPKLLIQFQNNGVVDDSQLPKDRFSAERLKGVDSTLKIQPAKLEDSAVYLCASSSSGIISYEQYFGPGTRLTVT.